The sequence of this T cell receptor (beta chain) was determined in a study of shared clonotypes between healthy human individuals. In this sample, this clone turned up a few times. Antigen specificity is unknown. Per the germline V gene, CDR1 is LNHDA and CDR2 is SQIVND (reference sequence). This CDR3 comprises 15 residues. Trimming took 7 bases from V and 5 from J, leaving 20 bases between them. Generated by immunoSEQ multiplex PCR, the TCRdb table keeps only in-frame clones and is missing some. The sample shows around 330,000 clones, about 74% of them seen only once. Study results and limitations: Clonotypes shared by all four donors outscored non-shared clonotypes in generation probability. Across subsets, estimated richness was generally greater for naive than for memory populations.

The clonotype originates from a man aged 25 to 45 in good health. Sequenced input: memory CD4+ T cells sorted from blood. Subset: CD45RA-negative fraction. This chain connects TRBV19 to TRBJ1-2; D is unclear. CDR3: CASTASPGITYGYTF. CDR3 DNA sequence: TGTGCCAGTACCGCTTCTCCGGGGATAACTTATGGCTACACCTTC.